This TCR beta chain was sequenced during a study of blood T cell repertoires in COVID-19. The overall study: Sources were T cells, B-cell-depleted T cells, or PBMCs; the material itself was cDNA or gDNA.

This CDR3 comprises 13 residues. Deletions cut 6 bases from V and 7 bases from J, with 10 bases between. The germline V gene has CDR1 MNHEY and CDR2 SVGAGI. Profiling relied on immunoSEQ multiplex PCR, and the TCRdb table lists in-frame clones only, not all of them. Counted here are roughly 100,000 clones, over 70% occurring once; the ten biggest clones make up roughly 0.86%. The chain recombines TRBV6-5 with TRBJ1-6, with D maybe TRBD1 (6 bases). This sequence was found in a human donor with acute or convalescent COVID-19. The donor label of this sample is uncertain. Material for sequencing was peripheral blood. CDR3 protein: CASRNRENSPLHF. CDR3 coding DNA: TGTGCCAGCAGAAACAGGGAAAATTCACCCCTCCACTTT.